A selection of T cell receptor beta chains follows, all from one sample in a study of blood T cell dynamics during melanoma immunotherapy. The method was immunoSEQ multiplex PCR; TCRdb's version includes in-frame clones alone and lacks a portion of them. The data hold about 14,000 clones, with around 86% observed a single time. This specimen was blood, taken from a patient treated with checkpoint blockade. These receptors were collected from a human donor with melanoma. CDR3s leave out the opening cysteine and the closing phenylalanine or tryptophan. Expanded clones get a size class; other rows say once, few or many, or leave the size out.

CDR3 protein: ASSLPGIGTNTEAF; clone size: -; V gene: TRBV11-2; J gene: TRBJ1-1
CDR3 protein: ASSVTRRGSYNEQF; clone size: -; V gene: TRBV9; J gene: TRBJ2-1
CDR3 protein: ASSHRQGSSQPQH; clone size: -; V gene: TRBV28; J gene: TRBJ1-5
CDR3 protein: ASSLRNEQF; clone size: -; V gene: TRBV5-4; J gene: TRBJ2-1
CDR3 protein: ASSHEAGGRNTIY; clone size: -; V gene: TRBV4-2; J gene: TRBJ1-3
CDR3 protein: ASSLRLAGAEQF; clone size: -; V gene: TRBV5-6; J gene: TRBJ2-1
CDR3 protein: ASSQGFEQF; clone size: -; V gene: TRBV4-1; J gene: TRBJ2-1
CDR3 protein: ASSFSGTGRTEAF; clone size: -; V gene: TRBV27; J gene: TRBJ1-1
CDR3 protein: ASSRRTNQLLYNEQF; clone size: -; V gene: TRBV12-1; J gene: TRBJ2-1
CDR3 protein: ASRSAGGPSGEQY; clone size: few; V gene: TRBV6-5; J gene: TRBJ2-7
CDR3 protein: ASSLVGTGGLQY; clone size: -; V gene: TRBV7-9; J gene: TRBJ2-7
CDR3 protein: ASSTAGPSEQY; clone size: once; V gene: TRBV19; J gene: TRBJ2-7
CDR3 protein: AWSQGVSYEQY; clone size: -; V gene: TRBV30; J gene: TRBJ2-7
CDR3 protein: ASSQEGGRGTGELF; clone size: -; V gene: TRBV4-3; J gene: TRBJ2-2